This T cell receptor (beta chain) was recorded in a study of blood T cell repertoires in COVID-19. Study overall: Whether acute or convalescent, the COVID-19 samples came from the United States, Italy and Spain. T cells, B-cell-depleted T cells, or PBMCs supplied cDNA or gDNA.

There are 13 residues in the CDR3. Germline values: CDR1 SGHAT, CDR2 FQNNGV. With 5 bases removed from V and 3 bases from J, the gap between germline ends came to 8 bases. Authors' processing steps: Cell counts per sample came from amplifying reference gene primers. Sequencing used immunoSEQ multiplex PCR; TCRdb keeps in-frame clones, though not all of them. That table gives V, J and clone size, and the DNA gave D and trimming. The sample holds 200,000 to 250,000 clones; 85% to 90% are singletons and the top ten take roughly 1.5%. This clone was recorded only once. The specimen was peripheral blood. The V gene is TRBV11-2, the J gene TRBJ1-5; D remains ambiguous. The source is a man aged 18-30 years with active or convalescent COVID-19. CDR3 protein: CASSQDFNQPQHF. The CDR3 region has the DNA TGTGCCAGCAGCCAGGACTTCAATCAGCCCCAGCATTTT.